Sequencing of this T cell receptor (beta chain) was carried out in a study of radiation and T cells in renal cell carcinoma. The method was immunoSEQ multiplex PCR; TCRdb's version includes in-frame clones alone and lacks a portion of them. The table includes about 130,000 clones, approximately 91% detected once. The CDR3 spans 17 residues. CDR1 is SGHAT and CDR2 is FQDESV in the germline V gene (reference sequence). The V end was cut by 1 base, the J end by 5 bases, with 18 bases between. Time point: baseline pretreatment blood. Indicated treatment: 15 Gy SBRT to primary tumor, nephrectomy 4 weeks later.

The clonotype was recovered from a woman aged 50 to 65 with renal cell carcinoma. The V gene is TRBV11-1, the J gene TRBJ1-3; D is unresolved. Sequencing used blood, obtained from a patient whose treatment included radiotherapy and nephrectomy. The chain's CDR3 is CASSLGPTPLGRNTIYF. The CDR3 DNA sequence: TGTGCCAGCAGCTTAGGACCTACACCCCTTGGGCGAAACACCATATATTTT. The complete variable domain, with remaining parts taken from reference TRBV11-1 and TRBJ1-3, reads EAEVAQSPRYKITEKSQAVAFWCDPISGHATLYWYRQILGQGPELLVQFQDESVVDDSQLPKDRFSAERLKGVDSTLKIQPAELGDSAMYLCASSLGPTPLGRNTIYFGEGSWLTVV.